The 14 T cell receptor beta chains given below trace back to one sample, sequenced in a study of blood T cell repertoires in COVID-19. Measured with immunoSEQ multiplex PCR; TCRdb has only the in-frame clones, and not every one. The table lists a few hundred thousand clones, 90% of them singletons. Sequencing used peripheral blood. Receptor source: a woman in her twenties or thirties with COVID-19, enrolled during active disease.

This clone appeared a single time. The V and J genes are TRBV19 and TRBJ1-1; 7 bases map to TRBD1. V lost 5 bases, J lost 1 base, and 1 base stayed unmatched. CDR1 and CDR2 from the germline V gene are LNHDA and SQIVND (reference sequence). This CDR3 spans 13 amino acids. The DNA of the CDR3 is TGTGCCAGTAGTTACAGGGGGAACACTGAAGCTTTCTTT. Translated: CASSYRGNTEAFF.

The J gene is TRBJ2-7, the V gene TRBV27; 11 positions agree with TRBD2. J was trimmed by 2 bases and V by 4 bases; bases with no gene match: 10. Looked up from germline, CDR1 is MNHEY and CDR2 is SMNVEV (reference sequence). The CDR3 is made up of 17 amino acids. CDR3 amino acids: CASSSPRGLAGTYEQYF. CDR3 DNA sequence: TGTGCCAGCAGTTCCCCCCGAGGACTAGCGGGTACCTACGAGCAGTACTTC.

This clone was seen a few times. The chain recombines TRBV28 with TRBJ1-1; the D is unclear. V was shortened by 1 base and J by 5 bases, with 11 bases between the two germline ends. Germline CDR1 MDHEN, CDR2 SYDVKM. CDR3 size: 14 residues. The CDR3 DNA reads as TGTGCCAGCAGTTTATTGTCCGGGGATACTGAAGCTTTCTTT. This encodes CASSLLSGDTEAFF.

The chain is built from TRBV6-1 and TRBJ2-5, with D possibly matching TRBD1 (6 bases). From germline, CDR1 is MNHNS and CDR2 SASEGT. The CDR3 has 14 residues. Trimming cost V 5 bases and J 3 bases, with 13 bases left between them. CDR3 sequence reads: CASSWTVGEETQYF. DNA of the CDR3: TGTGCCAGCAGTTGGACAGTCGGGGAAGAGACCCAGTACTTC.

The chain couples TRBV5-4 to TRBJ2-1; D is possibly TRBD2 (6 bases). Trimming left V 4 bases short and J 4 bases short, with 15 bases between. Germline CDR1 reads SGHNT; CDR2 reads YYREEE (reference sequence). The CDR3 covers 15 residues. CDR3 nucleotide sequence: TGTGCCAGCAGCCCCGATAGCGGAACGTACAATGAGCAGTTCTTC. Residues: CASSPDSGTYNEQFF.

The V gene is TRBV27, the J gene TRBJ1-5, with a possible D match to TRBD1 (5 bases). Trimming left V 2 bases short and J 2 bases short, with 10 bases between. Germline loops: CDR1 MNHEY, CDR2 SMNVEV (reference sequence). This CDR3 spans 15 amino acids. Here the CDR3 reads CASSLLGEGNQPQHF. CDR3 sequence (DNA): TGTGCCAGCAGTTTACTAGGGGAGGGCAATCAGCCCCAGCATTTT.

The chain joins TRBV11-2 to TRBJ1-1; D gene uncertain. The length of the CDR3 is 13 residues. Germline V gene lookup returns CDR1 SGHAT and CDR2 FQNNGV. The V end was cut by 7 bases, the J end by 2 bases, with 11 bases between. The CDR3 bases are TGTGCCAGCACCTCAGAGACTAACACTGAAGCTTTCTTT. Amino acid sequence: CASTSETNTEAFF.

Here the CDR3 DNA reads TGTGCCAGCCAGGACAGGTCCTCCTACGAGCAGTACTTC. Its translation is CASQDRSSYEQYF. The chain links TRBV19 to TRBJ2-7; 7 nucleotides line up with TRBD1. This CDR3 spans 13 amino acids. Germline V lookup: CDR1 LNHDA, CDR2 SQIVND (reference sequence). Trimming at V came to 9 bases and at J to 0 bases, leaving 5 bases not matched to a gene.

CDR3 in DNA: TGCAGCGTCCTTAGCGGGAGGCGAGCAGATACGCAGTATTTT. This gives the protein CSVLSGRRADTQYF. V and J are TRBV29-1 and TRBJ2-3; the match to TRBD2 covers 10 bases. In germline, CDR1 is SQVTM, CDR2 ANQGSEA. The ends lost 6 bases at V and 4 bases at J; junction bases unmatched: 7. The CDR3 has 14 amino acids.

The chain joins TRBV7-3 to TRBJ2-1, with TRBD2 matching over 7 bases. Looked up from germline, CDR1 is SGHTA and CDR2 is FQGTGA. The CDR3 runs 15 residues. Trimming cost V 5 bases and J 8 bases; bases outside gene matches: 12. The CDR3 reads CASSRFGGYQDEQFF. The CDR3 coding sequence is TGTGCCAGCAGCCGTTTCGGGGGGTACCAGGATGAGCAGTTCTTC.

The genes are TRBV7-9 and TRBJ2-2; D not resolved. Per germline, CDR1 SEHNR and CDR2 FQNEAQ (reference sequence). This CDR3 is 12 amino acids long. Trimming took 3 bases from V and 3 from J, leaving 2 bases between them. This chain's CDR3 is CASSFDTGELFF. The CDR3 bases are TGTGCCAGCAGCTTCGACACCGGGGAGCTGTTTTTT. The whole variable domain, remainder taken from reference TRBV7-9 and TRBJ2-2, is DTGVSQNPRHKITKRGQNVTFRCDPISEHNRLYWYRQTLGQGPEFLTYFQNEAQLEKSRLLSDRFSAERPKGSFSTLEIQRTEQGDSAMYLCASSFDTGELFFGEGSRLTVL.

The chain links TRBV28 to TRBJ2-2, with D possibly TRBD1 on 5 matching bases. Trimming shortened V by 7 bases and J by 6 bases, and 15 bases separated the two germline ends. Germline V gene data show CDR1 as MDHEN and CDR2 as SYDVKM. The CDR3 spans 14 residues. CDR3 sequence reads: CASTLSLGAGELFF. DNA for the CDR3: TGTGCCAGCACCCTTTCATTAGGGGCCGGGGAGCTGTTTTTT.

The chain joins TRBV16 to TRBJ1-4; tentatively, D is TRBD1 (5 bases). Trimming removed 1 base at V and 10 bases at J, with 16 bases between. The CDR3 length is 15 residues. In germline, CDR1 is KGHSY, CDR2 FQNENV. CDR3 coding DNA: TGTGCCAGCAGCCAATTCTTGGTTAACGGGGGAAAACTGTTTTTT. Its protein is CASSQFLVNGGKLFF.

The genes are TRBV5-6 and TRBJ1-4, with a possible D match to TRBD1 (5 bases). Trimming took off 0 bases at V and 5 bases at J, with 14 bases between the two ends. The CDR3 extends over 16 amino acids. Germline assignment: CDR1 SGHDT and CDR2 YYEEEE. The chain's CDR3 is CASSLARGDENEKLFF. The CDR3 DNA reads TGTGCCAGCAGCTTGGCCCGGGGGGACGAAAATGAAAAACTGTTTTTT.